A selection of T cell receptor beta chains follows, all from one sample in a study of cytomegalovirus exposure and HLA in healthy donors. Clones were read by immunoSEQ multiplex PCR, and TCRdb kept only the in-frame ones, dropping some. Of under 200,000 clones in the sample, approximately 11% are singletons; the top ten hold 7.5% to 10%. Sequenced input: PBMCs. These receptors all come from a man aged 45-65 years in good health and CMV-seropositive. The CDR3 runs from the conserved cysteine through the conserved F or W. A D gene is named only where the DNA matches it firmly. The size field is filled for only some rows; it gives once, few, many or a size class.

>TRBJ1-6|TRBV7-6|-|-
CATSSGSYNSPLHF
TGTGCCACCTCCTCTGGCAGTTATAATTCACCCCTCCACTTT
>TRBJ1-5|TRBV28|-|few
CASTGTPNQPQHF
TGTGCCAGCACCGGGACACCGAATCAGCCCCAGCATTTT
>TRBJ2-5|TRBV23-1|-|few
CASSQSSGTETQETQYF
TGCGCCAGCAGTCAATCGTCCGGGACTGAGACCCAAGAGACCCAGTACTTC
>TRBJ2-5|TRBV27|-|-
CASSSQETQYF
TGTGCCAGCAGTTCACAAGAGACCCAGTACTTC
>TRBJ2-5|TRBV28|-|few
CASSLVGRTQYF
TGTGCCAGCAGTTTGGTGGGGCGGACCCAGTACTTC
>TRBJ1-2|TRBV15|-|few
CATSRDAPYKEPNYGYNF
TGTGCCACCAGCAGAGATGCTCCCTACAAGGAACCTAACTATGGCTACAACTTC
>TRBJ2-1|TRBV7-8|TRBD2|-
CASSPGLAGYLDEQFF
TGTGCCAGCAGCCCCGGACTAGCGGGGTATCTTGATGAGCAGTTCTTC
>TRBJ2-4|TRBV6-1|-|-
CASSEGPKNIQYF
TGTGCCAGCAGTGAAGGGCCGAAAAACATTCAGTACTTC
>TRBJ1-2|TRBV29-1|-|-
CSARTAENYGYTF
TGCAGCGCAAGAACGGCGGAGAACTATGGCTACACCTTC
>TRBJ1-4|TRBV5-1|TRBD1|few
CASSRDRVHEKLFF
TGCGCCAGCAGCAGGGACAGGGTCCATGAAAAACTGTTTTTT
>TRBJ2-2|TRBV5-1|TRBD2|few
CASSLKASGGLRNTGELFF
TGCGCCAGCAGCTTGAAGGCTAGCGGGGGACTAAGGAACACCGGGGAGCTGTTTTTT
>TRBJ2-7|TRBV19|-|few
CASSISPRAYEQYF
TGTGCCAGTAGTATATCCCCCAGGGCCTACGAGCAGTACTTC
>TRBJ1-2|TRBV6-5|-|-
CASSYSITGDGYTF
TGTGCCAGCAGTTACTCGATCACGGGGGATGGCTACACCTTC
>TRBJ1-2|TRBV18|TRBD1|few
CASSPDREYGYTF
TGTGCCAGCTCACCTGACAGGGAATATGGCTACACCTTC
>TRBJ2-2|TRBV7-7|-|-
CASRGQDATGATGELFF
TGTGCCAGCCGTGGACAGGATGCGACGGGGGCCACCGGGGAGCTGTTTTTT
>TRBJ2-7|TRBV2|TRBD1|-
CASSVGGQGSYEQYF
TGTGCCAGCAGCGTGGGGGGACAGGGCTCCTACGAGCAGTACTTC
>TRBJ2-4|TRBV11-3|-|few
CAPREGGGIRDGNIQYF
TGTGCCCCCCGAGAAGGGGGGGGGATTCGTGACGGAAACATTCAGTACTTC
>TRBJ1-1|TRBV7-2|TRBD1|-
CASSRDRAWNTEAFF
TGTGCCAGCAGCCGAGACAGGGCTTGGAACACTGAAGCTTTCTTT
>TRBJ1-5|TRBV27|-|few
CASRRGGRAQPQHF
TGTGCCAGCCGCCGAGGCGGGAGGGCCCAGCCCCAGCATTTT
>TRBJ1-1|TRBV4-3|-|-
CASSQGPPGRGRTEAFF
TGCGCCAGCAGCCAAGGGCCCCCGGGCAGGGGAAGAACTGAAGCTTTCTTT
>TRBJ2-2|TRBV4-3|-|-
CASSQDRGTGELFF
TGCGCCAGCAGCCAAGATCGGGGAACCGGGGAGCTGTTTTTT
>TRBJ2-1|TRBV2|TRBD2|-
CASTGLAGGVQFF
TGTGCCAGCACGGGACTAGCGGGGGGGGTGCAGTTCTTC
>TRBJ2-5|TRBV7-8|-|few
CASSREETQYF
TGTGCCAGCAGCCGAGAAGAGACCCAGTACTTC
>TRBJ1-1|TRBV5-4|-|-
CASSPSTGKIMNTEAFF
TGTGCCAGCAGCCCGAGTACAGGGAAAATAATGAACACTGAGGCTTTCTTT
>TRBJ1-1|TRBV7-9|-|-
CASSSLGHRILEAFF
TGTGCCAGCAGCTCCCTGGGACACCGGATTCTGGAAGCTTTCTTT
>TRBJ2-7|TRBV10-3|TRBD1|-
CAISEPGQGQSYEQYF
TGTGCCATCAGTGAACCGGGACAGGGCCAATCCTACGAGCAGTACTTC
>TRBJ1-4|TRBV6-6|TRBD1|few
CASSYWDRGLVEKLFF
TGTGCCAGCAGTTACTGGGACAGGGGGTTAGTTGAAAAACTGTTTTTT
>TRBJ2-7|TRBV30|-|few
CAWGTDYEQYF
TGTGCCTGGGGAACAGACTACGAGCAGTACTTC
>TRBJ1-1|TRBV7-8|-|-
CASSSLGRGEAFF
TGTGCCAGCAGCTCCTTGGGCAGGGGTGAAGCTTTCTTT
>TRBJ2-3|TRBV15|-|-
CATSTRDSSGDTQYF
TGTGCCACCAGCACCCGGGACTCGTCAGGAGATACGCAGTATTTT
>TRBJ2-5|TRBV5-1|-|-
CASSLGPGDGETQYF
TGCGCCAGCAGCTTGGGTCCGGGGGACGGGGAGACCCAGTACTTC
>TRBJ1-1|TRBV5-1|-|-
CASSGGRDTEAFF
TGCGCCAGCAGCGGAGGACGTGACACTGAAGCTTTCTTT
>TRBJ2-2|TRBV6-5|-|-
CASSRGAGGFGELFF
TGTGCCAGCAGCCGCGGGGCAGGGGGATTCGGGGAGCTGTTTTTT
>TRBJ1-3|TRBV19|-|few
CASSMQGEDTIYF
TGTGCCAGTAGTATGCAAGGGGAAGACACCATATATTTT
>TRBJ1-4|TRBV6-5|-|few
CASSYLPGSNEKLFF
TGTGCCAGCAGTTACTTACCGGGTTCTAATGAAAAACTGTTTTTT
>TRBJ2-7|TRBV7-9|TRBD2|few
CASSLGTSGPYEQYF
TGTGCCAGCAGCTTAGGAACTAGCGGGCCCTACGAGCAGTACTTC
>TRBJ1-5|TRBV30|-|few
CAWTRGGRADQPQHF
TGTGCCTGGACCCGAGGGGGGAGGGCGGATCAGCCCCAGCATTTT
>TRBJ2-1|TRBV7-6|TRBD1|few
CASSPRTGLYNEQFF
TGTGCCAGCAGCCCCCGGACAGGCCTCTACAATGAGCAGTTCTTC